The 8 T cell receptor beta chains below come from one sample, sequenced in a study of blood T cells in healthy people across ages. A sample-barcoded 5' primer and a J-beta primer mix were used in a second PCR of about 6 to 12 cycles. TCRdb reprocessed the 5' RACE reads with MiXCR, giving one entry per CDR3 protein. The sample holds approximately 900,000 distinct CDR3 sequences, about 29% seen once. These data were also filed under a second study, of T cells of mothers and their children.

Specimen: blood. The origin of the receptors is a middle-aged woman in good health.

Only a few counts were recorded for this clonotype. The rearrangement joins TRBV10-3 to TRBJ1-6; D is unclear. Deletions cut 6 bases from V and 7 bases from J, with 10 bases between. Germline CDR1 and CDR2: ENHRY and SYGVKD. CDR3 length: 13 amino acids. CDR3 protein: CAIRAVENSPLHF. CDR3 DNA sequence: TGTGCCATCAGGGCGGTTGAAAATTCACCCCTCCACTTT.

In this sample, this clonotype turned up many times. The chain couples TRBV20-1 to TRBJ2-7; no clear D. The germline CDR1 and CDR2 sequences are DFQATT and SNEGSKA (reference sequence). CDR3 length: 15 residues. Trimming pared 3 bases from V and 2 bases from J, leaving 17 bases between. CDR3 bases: TGCAGTGCTAGCCCCGTCGGAGAGGTAACCTACGAGCAGTACTTC. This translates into CSASPVGEVTYEQYF.

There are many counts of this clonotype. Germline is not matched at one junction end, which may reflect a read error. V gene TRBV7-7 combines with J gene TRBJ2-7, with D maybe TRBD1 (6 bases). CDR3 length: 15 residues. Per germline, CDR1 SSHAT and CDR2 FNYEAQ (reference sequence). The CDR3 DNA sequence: TGTGCTAGCAGCCAGGGTAGGGGGTTCCCCTACGAGCAGTACTTC. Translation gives CASSQGRGFPYEQYF.

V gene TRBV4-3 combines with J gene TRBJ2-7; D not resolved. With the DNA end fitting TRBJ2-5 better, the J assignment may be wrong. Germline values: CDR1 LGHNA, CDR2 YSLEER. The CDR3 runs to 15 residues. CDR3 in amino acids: CASSQDSGPRETQYF. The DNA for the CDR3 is TGCGCCAGCAGCCAAGATTCGGGCCCCCGGGAGACCCAGTACTTC.

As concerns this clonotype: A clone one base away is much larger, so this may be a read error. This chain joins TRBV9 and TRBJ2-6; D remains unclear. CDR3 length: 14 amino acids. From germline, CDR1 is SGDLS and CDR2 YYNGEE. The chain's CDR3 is CAGSVFSGANVLTF. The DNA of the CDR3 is TGTGCCGGCAGCGTCTTTTCTGGGGCCAACGTCCTGACTTTC.

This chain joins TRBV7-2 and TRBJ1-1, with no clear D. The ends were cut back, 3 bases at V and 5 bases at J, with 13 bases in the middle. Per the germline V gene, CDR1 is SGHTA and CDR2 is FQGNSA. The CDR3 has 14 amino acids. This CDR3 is CASSFGRRETEAFF. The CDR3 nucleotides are TGTGCCAGCAGCTTCGGACGTCGGGAGACTGAAGCTTTCTTT.

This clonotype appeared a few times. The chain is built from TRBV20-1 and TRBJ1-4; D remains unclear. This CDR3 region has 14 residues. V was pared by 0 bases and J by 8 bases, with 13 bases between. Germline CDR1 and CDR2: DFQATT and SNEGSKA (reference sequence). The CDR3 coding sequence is TGCAGTGCTAGAGATGAGCGCGGAGGGGAAAAACTGTTTTTT. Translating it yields CSARDERGGEKLFF.

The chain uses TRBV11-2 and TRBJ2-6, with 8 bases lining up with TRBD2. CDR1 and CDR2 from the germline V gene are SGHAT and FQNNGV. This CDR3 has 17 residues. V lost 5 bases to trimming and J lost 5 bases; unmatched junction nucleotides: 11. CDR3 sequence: CASSDSGAPLWANVLTF. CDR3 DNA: TGTGCCAGCAGCGATAGCGGGGCTCCCCTCTGGGCCAACGTCCTGACTTTC.